One T cell receptor (beta chain) is described in this entry. Antigen specificity is unknown. The data derive from a study of T cells in narcolepsy. Across the whole study: Patients with NT1 or NT2 and healthy control donors were enrolled. Findings and caveats of the study: Autoreactive clonotypes reportedly recurred in blood of same and different patients, not controls. HCRT-specific and TRIB2-specific autoreactive clonotypes appeared among same-patient CSF and blood CD4+ clonotypes.

V lost 5 bases, J lost 2 bases, and 6 bases stayed unmatched. The length of the CDR3 is 17 residues. Looked up from germline, CDR1 is SGHAT and CDR2 is FQNNGV. The table came from immunoSEQ multiplex PCR; TCRdb's copy has only in-frame clones and leaves some out. This sample carries about 35,000 clones, approximately 80% of them seen once, and the ten largest clones take roughly 2.5%. J is TRBJ2-5 and V is TRBV11-2; 15 bases are shared with TRBD2. Sequencing was performed on memory (CD45RA-) CD4+ T cells from blood. The sequence was obtained from a human donor in good health. For the CDR3, the DNA is TGTGCCAGCAGCCAACCGGGACTAGCGGGGGGACAAGAGACCCAGTACTTC. The encoded protein is CASSQPGLAGGQETQYF.